Listed below are T cell receptor beta chains from one sample, sequenced in a study of cytomegalovirus exposure and HLA in healthy donors. Using immunoSEQ multiplex PCR, the repertoire was profiled, and TCRdb retains in-frame clones only, with some absent. The table lists about 130,000 clones, around three quarters of them singletons. Sequenced material: PBMCs. These receptors were obtained from a man aged 25 to 45 in good health and CMV-seronegative. Each CDR3 is given with its conserved first and last residue. Each record gives: D gene, J gene, clone size, V gene, CDR3 DNA, CDR3 protein. A D gene is named only where the DNA matches it firmly. Rows may omit the clone size; those that give it use once, few, many or a size class.

D gene: .; J gene: TRBJ2-7; clone size: .; V gene: TRBV27; CDR3 DNA: TGTGCCAGCAGTCAGGAAAGCGGCTCCCGGGGTGAGCAGTACTTC; CDR3 protein: CASSQESGSRGEQYF
D gene: TRBD1; J gene: TRBJ2-7; clone size: .; V gene: TRBV27; CDR3 DNA: TGTGCCAGCAGTTTAGGGACAGGGCAAACCGAGCAGTACTTC; CDR3 protein: CASSLGTGQTEQYF
D gene: TRBD1; J gene: TRBJ1-1; clone size: .; V gene: TRBV10-2; CDR3 DNA: TGCGCCAGCTTCGGGACAGGTGAAGCTTTCTTT; CDR3 protein: CASFGTGEAFF
D gene: TRBD1; J gene: TRBJ1-4; clone size: few; V gene: TRBV7-9; CDR3 DNA: TGTGCCAGCAGCTCGGGACAGGGACATGAAAAACTGTTTTTT; CDR3 protein: CASSSGQGHEKLFF
D gene: .; J gene: TRBJ2-5; clone size: .; V gene: TRBV4-2; CDR3 DNA: TGTGCCAGCAGCCCAACCGGGGAGACCCAGTACTTC; CDR3 protein: CASSPTGETQYF
D gene: .; J gene: TRBJ1-5; clone size: .; V gene: TRBV18; CDR3 DNA: TGTGCCAGCTCACCTCAGGGTGGGTTACAGGGTCAGCCCCAGCATTTT; CDR3 protein: CASSPQGGLQGQPQHF
D gene: .; J gene: TRBJ2-3; clone size: few; V gene: TRBV27; CDR3 DNA: TGTGCCAGCAGTTTTCGGCTAGCCTCAGATACGCAGTATTTT; CDR3 protein: CASSFRLASDTQYF
D gene: .; J gene: TRBJ2-5; clone size: .; V gene: TRBV2; CDR3 DNA: TGTGCCAGCAGAATCCCGGGGGAGCAGACCCAGTACTTC; CDR3 protein: CASRIPGEQTQYF
D gene: TRBD1; J gene: TRBJ2-2; clone size: .; V gene: TRBV7-2; CDR3 DNA: TGTGCCAGCAGCGTTGGACAGGGGAGGACCGGGGAGCTGTTTTTT; CDR3 protein: CASSVGQGRTGELFF
D gene: TRBD1; J gene: TRBJ1-2; clone size: .; V gene: TRBV18; CDR3 DNA: TGTGCCAGCTCGGGGGGACAGGGAAGCTATGGCTACACCTTC; CDR3 protein: CASSGGQGSYGYTF
D gene: TRBD1; J gene: TRBJ2-5; clone size: few; V gene: TRBV6-6; CDR3 DNA: TGTGCCAGCAGTGGTCAGGGGGCGCGAGAGCAGTACTTC; CDR3 protein: CASSGQGAREQYF
D gene: TRBD1; J gene: TRBJ2-2; clone size: .; V gene: TRBV5-6; CDR3 DNA: TGTGCCAGCAGCTTGAGGACAGGGTCCGGGGAGCTGTTTTTT; CDR3 protein: CASSLRTGSGELFF
D gene: .; J gene: TRBJ2-5; clone size: .; V gene: TRBV4-3; CDR3 DNA: TGCGCCAGCAGCCAAGATAGGAGGGGGCCGAACAACTACCAAGAGACCCAGTACTTC; CDR3 protein: CASSQDRRGPNNYQETQYF